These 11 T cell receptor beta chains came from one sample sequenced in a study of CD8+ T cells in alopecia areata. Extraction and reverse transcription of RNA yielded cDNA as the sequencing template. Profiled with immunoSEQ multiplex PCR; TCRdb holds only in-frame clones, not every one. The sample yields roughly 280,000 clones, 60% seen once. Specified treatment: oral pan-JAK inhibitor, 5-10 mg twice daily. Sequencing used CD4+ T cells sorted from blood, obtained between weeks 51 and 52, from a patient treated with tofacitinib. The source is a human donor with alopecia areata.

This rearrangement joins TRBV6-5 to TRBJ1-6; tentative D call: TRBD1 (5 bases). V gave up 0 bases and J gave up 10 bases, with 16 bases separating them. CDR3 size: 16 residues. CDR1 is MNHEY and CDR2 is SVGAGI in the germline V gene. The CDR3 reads CASSYSFWQGQSPLHF. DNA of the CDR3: TGTGCCAGCAGTTACTCGTTTTGGCAGGGTCAATCACCCCTCCACTTT.

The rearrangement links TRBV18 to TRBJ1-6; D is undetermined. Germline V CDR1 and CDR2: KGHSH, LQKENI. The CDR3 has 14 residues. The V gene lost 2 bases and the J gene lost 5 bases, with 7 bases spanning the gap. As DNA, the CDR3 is TGTGCCAGCTCACCAGGGATACATAATTCACCCCTCCACTTT. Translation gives CASSPGIHNSPLHF.

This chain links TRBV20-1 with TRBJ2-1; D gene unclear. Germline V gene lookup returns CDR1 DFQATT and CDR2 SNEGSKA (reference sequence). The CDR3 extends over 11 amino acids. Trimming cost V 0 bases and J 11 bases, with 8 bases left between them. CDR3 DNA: TGCAGTGCTAGAGATTTGCGTCAGCAGTTCTTC. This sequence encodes CSARDLRQQFF.

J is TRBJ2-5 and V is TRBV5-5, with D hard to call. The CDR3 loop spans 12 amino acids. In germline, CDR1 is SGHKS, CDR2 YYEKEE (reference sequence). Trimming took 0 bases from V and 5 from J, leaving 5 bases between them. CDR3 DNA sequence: TGTGCCAGCAGCTTGGTGGGGGAGACCCAGTACTTC. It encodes CASSLVGETQYF.

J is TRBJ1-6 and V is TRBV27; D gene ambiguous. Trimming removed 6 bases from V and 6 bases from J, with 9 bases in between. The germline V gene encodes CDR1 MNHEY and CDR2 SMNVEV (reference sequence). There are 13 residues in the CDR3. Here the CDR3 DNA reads TGTGCCAGCAGATACGGCCTTAATTCACCCCTCCACTTT. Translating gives CASRYGLNSPLHF.

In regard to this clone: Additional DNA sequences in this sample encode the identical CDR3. CDR3 nucleotides: TGCAGCGTTAAGACAGGCACAGATACGCAGTATTTT. Its protein is CSVKTGTDTQYF. The J gene is TRBJ2-3, the V gene TRBV29-1, with D perhaps TRBD1 (5 bases). CDR3 length: 12 residues. The ends were cut back, 5 bases at V and 1 base at J, with 7 bases in the middle. Germline V CDR1 and CDR2: SQVTM, ANQGSEA.

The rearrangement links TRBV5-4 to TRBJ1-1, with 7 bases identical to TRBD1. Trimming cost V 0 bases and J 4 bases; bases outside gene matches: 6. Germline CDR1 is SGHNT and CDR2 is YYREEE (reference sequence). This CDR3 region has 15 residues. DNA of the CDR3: TGTGCCAGCAGCTTGGGGAACAGGGGACGCACTGAAGCTTTCTTT. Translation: CASSLGNRGRTEAFF.

The CDR3 is CASSSTGAGSPLHF. CDR3 nucleotide sequence: TGTGCCAGCAGCTCCACAGGGGCGGGTTCACCCCTCCACTTT. The rearrangement links TRBV2 to TRBJ1-6, with 7 bases identical to TRBD1. There are 14 residues in the CDR3. Germline V gene sequence: CDR1 SNHLY, CDR2 FYNNEI. Trimming took 6 bases from V and 9 from J; bases not matched to a gene: 8.

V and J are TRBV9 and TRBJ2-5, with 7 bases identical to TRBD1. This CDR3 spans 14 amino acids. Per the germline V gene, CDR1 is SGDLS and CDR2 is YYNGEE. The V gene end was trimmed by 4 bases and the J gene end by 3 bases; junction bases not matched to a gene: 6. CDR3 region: CASSPGTEKETQYF. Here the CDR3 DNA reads TGTGCCAGCAGCCCCGGGACAGAGAAAGAGACCCAGTACTTC.

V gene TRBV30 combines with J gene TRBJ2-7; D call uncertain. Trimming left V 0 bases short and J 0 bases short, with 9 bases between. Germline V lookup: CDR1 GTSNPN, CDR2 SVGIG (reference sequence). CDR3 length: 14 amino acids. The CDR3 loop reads CAWSVARSSYEQYF. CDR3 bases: TGTGCCTGGAGTGTTGCAAGGAGCTCCTACGAGCAGTACTTC. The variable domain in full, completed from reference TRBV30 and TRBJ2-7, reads SQTIHQWPATLVQPVGSPLSLECTVEGTSNPNLYWYRQAAGRGLQLLFYSVGIGQISSEVPQNLSASRPQDRQFILSSKKLLLSDSGFYLCAWSVARSSYEQYFGPGTRLTVT.

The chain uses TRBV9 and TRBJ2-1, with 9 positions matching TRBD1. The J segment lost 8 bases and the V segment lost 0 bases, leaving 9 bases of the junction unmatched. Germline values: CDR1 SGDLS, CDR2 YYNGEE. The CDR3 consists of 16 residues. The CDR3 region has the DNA TGTGCCAGCAGCGTAGGGAGGGGGACAGGGATCCATGAGCAGTTCTTC. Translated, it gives CASSVGRGTGIHEQFF.